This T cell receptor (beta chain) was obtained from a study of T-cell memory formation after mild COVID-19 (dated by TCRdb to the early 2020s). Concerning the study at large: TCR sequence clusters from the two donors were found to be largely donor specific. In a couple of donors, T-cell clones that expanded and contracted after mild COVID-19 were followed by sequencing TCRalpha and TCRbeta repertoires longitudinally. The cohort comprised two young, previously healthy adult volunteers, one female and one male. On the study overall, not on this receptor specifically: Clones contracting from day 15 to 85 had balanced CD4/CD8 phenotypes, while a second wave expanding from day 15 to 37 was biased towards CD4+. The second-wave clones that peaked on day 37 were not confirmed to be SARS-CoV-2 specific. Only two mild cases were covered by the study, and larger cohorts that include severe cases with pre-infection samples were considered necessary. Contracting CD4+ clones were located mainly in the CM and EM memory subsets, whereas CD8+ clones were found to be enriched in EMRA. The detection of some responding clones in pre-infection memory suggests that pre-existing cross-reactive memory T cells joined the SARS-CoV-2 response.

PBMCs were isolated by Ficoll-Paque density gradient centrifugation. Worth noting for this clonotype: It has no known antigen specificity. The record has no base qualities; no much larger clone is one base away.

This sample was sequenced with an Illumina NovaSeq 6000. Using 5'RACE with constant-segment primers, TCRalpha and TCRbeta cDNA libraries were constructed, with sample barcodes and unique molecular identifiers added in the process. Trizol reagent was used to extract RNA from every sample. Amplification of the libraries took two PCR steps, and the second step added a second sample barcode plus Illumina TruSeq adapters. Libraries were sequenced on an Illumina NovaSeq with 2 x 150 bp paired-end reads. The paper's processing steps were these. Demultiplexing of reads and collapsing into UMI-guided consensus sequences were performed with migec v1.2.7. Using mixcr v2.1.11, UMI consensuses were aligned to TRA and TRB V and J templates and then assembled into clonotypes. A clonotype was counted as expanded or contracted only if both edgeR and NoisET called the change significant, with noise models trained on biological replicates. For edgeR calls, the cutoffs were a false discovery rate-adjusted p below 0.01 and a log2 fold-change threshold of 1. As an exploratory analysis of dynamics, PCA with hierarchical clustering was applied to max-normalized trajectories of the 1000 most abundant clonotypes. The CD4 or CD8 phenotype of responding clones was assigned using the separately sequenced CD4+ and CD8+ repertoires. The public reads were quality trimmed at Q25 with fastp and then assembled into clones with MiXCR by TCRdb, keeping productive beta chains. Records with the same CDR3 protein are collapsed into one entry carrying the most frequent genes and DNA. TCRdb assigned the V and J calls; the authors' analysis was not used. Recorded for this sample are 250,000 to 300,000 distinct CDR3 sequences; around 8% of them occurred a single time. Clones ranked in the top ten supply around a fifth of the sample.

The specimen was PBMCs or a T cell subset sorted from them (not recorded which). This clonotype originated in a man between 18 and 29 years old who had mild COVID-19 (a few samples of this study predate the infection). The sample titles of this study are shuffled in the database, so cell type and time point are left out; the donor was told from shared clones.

CDR3 region: CATSSGRSGGFQETQYF. The nucleotide sequence reads TGTGCCACCAGCAGTGGGCGCAGCGGGGGGTTTCAAGAGACCCAGTACTTC. This sequence uses TRBV15 and TRBJ2-5, and TRBD2 aligns with 9 junction nucleotides. From its cysteine to its phenylalanine, the CDR3 spans 17 amino acids. The DNA shown is the 51-base CDR3, in frame from base 1. From a lookup of the germline V gene (reference sequence), CDR1 and CDR2 are LNHNV and YYDKDF. Germline trimming: 3 bases from V, 2 bases from J; junction bases outside gene matches: 10. The CDR3 plus the reference TRBV15 and TRBJ2-5 genes for the other parts give the full variable domain: DAMVIQNPRYQVTQFGKPVTLSCSQTLNHNVMYWYQQKSSQAPKLLFHYYDKDFNNEADTPDNFQSRRPNTSFCFLDIRSPGLGDTAMYLCATSSGRSGGFQETQYFGPGTRLLVL.